This TCR beta chain appears in the sequencing data of a study of response to subunit inactivated influenza vaccine. MiXCR, applied by TCRdb to the RT-PCR reads, yields one record per CDR3 protein. The data show 250,000 to 350,000 distinct CDR3 sequences, with roughly 20% seen just once and 9% to 12% held by the top ten. Germline V CDR1 and CDR2: SGHKS, YYEKEE (reference sequence). This CDR3 is 13 amino acids long. Trimming stripped 0 bases from V and 5 bases from J, with 6 bases between. This clonotype appeared many times. Its matching antigen is unknown. Overall study findings and caveats: Each seasonal flu vaccination may recruit only limited new T cells, authors suggested.

This TCR was recovered from a man aged 50 to 69 who received an inactivated influenza vaccine. This rearrangement joins TRBV5-5 to TRBJ1-5; D not certain. Sample: PBMCs from blood, taken about 20 months after vaccination. The CDR3 reads CASSLAEYQPQHF. The CDR3 DNA reads as TGTGCCAGCAGCTTGGCGGAGTATCAGCCCCAGCATTTT. Full variable domain (outside the CDR3, taken from reference TRBV5-5 and TRBJ1-5): DAGVTQSPTHLIKTRGQQVTLRCSPISGHKSVSWYQQVLGQGPQFIFQYYEKEERGRGNFPDRFSARQFPNYSSELNVNALLLGDSALYLCASSLAEYQPQHFGDGTRLSIL.